This T cell receptor beta chain was found in a study of blood T cell repertoires in COVID-19. Study context: Acute-phase and convalescent COVID-19 samples originated in the United States, Italy and Spain.

V lost 6 bases and J lost 2; bases outside the gene matches: 16. Germline assignment: CDR1 SGDLS and CDR2 YYNGEE. The length of the CDR3 is 17 residues. Seattle patients were enrolled while actively infected and followed longitudinally. As handled by the study authors: How many nucleated cells were present was estimated from reference gene primer amplification. Repertoires were generated with immunoSEQ multiplex PCR, while TCRdb's copy carries only in-frame clones and drops some. For V, J and clone size, that table is used; D and trimming come from the DNA. This table has a few hundred thousand clones, over 80% appearing once.

The chain is built from TRBV9 and TRBJ2-5, with 7 bases fitting TRBD2. This TCR was recovered from a woman between 45 and 60 years old with COVID-19, enrolled during active disease. Material: peripheral blood. The CDR3 DNA reads as TGTGCCAGCACCGACTACCTCGGGGAGGGGACGCAAGAGACCCAGTACTTC. It translates to CASTDYLGEGTQETQYF.